Each of the 10 T cell receptor beta chains below was sequenced from the same sample in a study of CD8 T cells in Susac syndrome (dated by TCRdb to the late 2010s). Receptors were amplified or captured by the immunoSEQ multiplex PCR assay. RNA was extracted using the RNeasy kit, and about 0.5 to 1 ug of the RNA was reverse transcribed with random hexamers. The public reads were reanalyzed by TCRdb: fastp trimming at Q25, MiXCR alignment, in-frame beta chains only. Each entry is one CDR3 protein sequence, shown with its most common DNA and genes. Within this sample are about 210,000 distinct CDR3 sequences, with 95% of them counted one time only. The ten largest make up 0.075% to 0.095% of the sample. Sequencing input: CD4+ T cells from PBMCs. The source is a human donor with multiple sclerosis.

The chain couples TRBV11-1 to TRBJ2-5, with a possible D match to TRBD1 (7 bases). V was shortened by 5 bases and J by 4 bases, with 14 bases between the two germline ends. The CDR3 loop spans 14 amino acids. Germline values: CDR1 SGHAT, CDR2 FQDESV (reference sequence). Here the CDR3 DNA reads TGTGCCAGCAGCGGCAGGGGGGTTGGAGAGACCCAGTACTTC. Its protein is CASSGRGVGETQYF.

This clonotype was seen once. CDR3 residues: CASSQERDIYGYTF. In nucleotides, the CDR3 is TGTGCCAGCAGCCAAGAAAGGGATATCTATGGCTACACCTTC. V is TRBV16 and J is TRBJ1-2, with D hard to call. The CDR3 covers 14 residues. V lost 2 bases to trimming and J lost 4 bases, with 11 bases between them. Germline V lookup: CDR1 KGHSY, CDR2 FQNENV. The full variable domain, its missing parts supplied by reference TRBV16 and TRBJ1-2, is GEEVAQTPKHLVRGEGQKAKLYCAPIKGHSYVFWYQQVLKNEFKFLISFQNENVFDETGMPKERFSAKCLPNSPCSLEIQATKLEDSAVYFCASSQERDIYGYTFGSGTRLTVV.

This clonotype occurred once. The J gene is TRBJ2-5, the V gene TRBV3-1; no clear D. Germline V CDR1 and CDR2: LGHDT, YNNKEL (reference sequence). The CDR3 extends over 12 amino acids. V was shortened by 3 bases and J by 3 bases, with 5 bases between the two germline ends. CDR3 amino acids: CASSHQKETQYF. DNA for the CDR3: TGTGCCAGCAGCCACCAAAAAGAGACCCAGTACTTC.

The gene calls are TRBV12-3 or TRBV12-4 and TRBJ2-3; TRBD2 is a possible D gene (6 bases). V lost 7 bases to trimming and J lost 6 bases, with 14 bases between them. This CDR3 has 13 amino acids. The CDR3 sequence: CASTRNGGDTQYF. The CDR3 DNA reads as TGTGCCAGCACTCGTAATGGGGGGGATACGCAGTATTTT.

CDR3 coding DNA: TGTGCCAGCAGTGAGGGGGCAACGTATGGCTACACCTTC. Its protein is CASSEGATYGYTF. This sequence joins TRBV2 and TRBJ1-2, with a weak D call TRBD1 (6 bases). The germline CDR1 and CDR2 sequences are SNHLY and FYNNEI. Trimming took off 3 bases at V and 5 bases at J, with 10 bases between the two ends. The CDR3 has 13 amino acids.

The V and J genes are TRBV3-1 and TRBJ2-7, with D perhaps matching TRBD1 (6 bases). The CDR3 has 15 residues. The V gene's germline CDR1 is LGHDT and CDR2 YNNKEL (reference sequence). V dropped 3 bases and J dropped 1 base, with 13 bases sitting between them. The CDR3 reads CASSQGPGDSYEQYF. In DNA form, the CDR3 reads TGTGCCAGCAGCCAGGGGCCAGGGGATTCCTACGAGCAGTACTTC.

This rearrangement joins TRBV4-2 to TRBJ2-3, with 9 bases fitting TRBD2. Germline V gene lookup returns CDR1 LGHNA and CDR2 YNFKEQ. Germline trimming cut 0 bases from V and 5 bases from J; bases unmatched to any gene: 3. The CDR3 covers 15 residues. This CDR3 is CASSQEGSGRDTQYF. The CDR3 nucleotides are TGTGCCAGCAGCCAAGAGGGTAGCGGGAGAGATACGCAGTATTTT.

This clonotype was recorded once. The CDR3 DNA is TGCAGTGCTAGGTGGTCTGGGGGAAACATTCAGTACTTC. Encoded protein: CSARWSGGNIQYF. The genes are TRBV20-1 and TRBJ2-4, with D possibly called TRBD1 or TRBD2 (5 bases each). Germline V gene data show CDR1 as DFQATT and CDR2 as SNEGSKA (reference sequence). Trimming took 3 bases from V and 6 from J, leaving 12 bases between them. The CDR3 is 13 residues long.

V gene TRBV5-4 combines with J gene TRBJ2-1; TRBD2 matches at 9 bases. With V trimmed by 0 bases and J by 8 bases, 6 bases remained unmatched. CDR1 and CDR2 (germline): SGHNT, YYREEE (reference sequence). This CDR3 has 15 residues. CDR3 DNA sequence: TGTGCCAGCAGCTTGGTGCGGGGGGGCCTCCATGAGCAGTTCTTC. Protein product: CASSLVRGGLHEQFF.

This chain links TRBV20-1 with TRBJ1-1; D might be TRBD1 (6 bases). V was pared by 6 bases and J by 0 bases, with 11 bases between. The germline V gene has CDR1 DFQATT and CDR2 SNEGSKA (reference sequence). The CDR3 has 13 residues. The CDR3, as DNA: TGCAGTGCGCGGACAGATATGAACACTGAAGCTTTCTTT. The encoded protein is CSARTDMNTEAFF.